This paragraph covers one T cell receptor beta chain sequence. Antigen unknown. RNA transcripts served as the template for amplifying TCR beta CDR3 regions. A first-round RT-PCR of the TCR CDR3 used the HTBI primer set. TCRdb passed the multiplex PCR reads through MiXCR, listing each CDR3 protein once. The sample comprises roughly 180,000 distinct CDR3 sequences, just under 9.5% of which are singletons, and roughly a fifth rests with the top ten. Trimming removed 1 base from V and 3 bases from J; junction bases left unmatched: 6. CDR1 is SEHNR, CDR2 FQNEAQ, per germline (reference sequence). The length of the CDR3 is 16 residues. The sample belongs to a study of T cells in Graves' hyperthyroidism and ophthalmopathy. Diagnosis of hyperthyroidism was new in patients aged 18 to 65, and its duration was under 2 months. Uncontrolled infection, other autoimmune disease, pregnancy and lactation each barred patients from inclusion.

Study-level results: In the blood, most expanded thyroid clonotypes above 0.001 appeared as well. A model built on 13 V-J features separated ophthalmopathy from stable hyperthyroidism.

Sequenced material: blood. The clonotype originates from a woman between 18 and 29 years old with Graves' hyperthyroidism that later progressed to Graves' ophthalmopathy. The rearrangement links TRBV7-9 to TRBJ1-2; TRBD1 agrees at 9 bases. The DNA of the CDR3 is TGTGCCAGCAGCTTAGGAATCACAGGGGGCGACTATGGCTACACCTTC. It specifies CASSLGITGGDYGYTF.